The entry below gives a single T cell receptor (beta chain) sequence along with its context. Its antigen is undetermined. Libraries were prepared by immunoSEQ multiplex PCR; TCRdb keeps only in-frame clonotypes and omits some of them. This sample yields 30,000 to 35,000 clones, of which about three quarters are seen a single time; approximately 30% belongs to the top ten. These data come from a study of STAT3 mutations in large granular lymphocyte leukemia. The wider study: Canonical activating STAT3 mutations were detected in roughly half of the longitudinally sequenced T-LGLL patients. Findings and limits, study-wide: TCR clonotype switching after therapy occurred in about 35% of the 18 patients. Every T-cell large granular lymphocyte leukemia patient had at least one immunodominant TCR beta clonotype.

The CDR3 spans 12 residues. Trimming removed 6 bases at V and 5 bases at J, with 11 bases between. The germline CDR1 and CDR2 sequences are MDHEN and SYDVKM. This clonotype was sampled from a woman aged 45-59 years with T-cell large granular lymphocyte leukemia. Some clones in this sample may be carry-over from other donors' samples. The sequencing sample was made of peripheral blood mononuclear cells. The chain has TRBV28 and TRBJ2-7; D gene ambiguous. This CDR3 reads CASRNLPNEQYF. The CDR3 region has the DNA TGTGCCAGCAGGAATCTCCCTAACGAGCAGTACTTC.